Listed below are T cell receptor beta chains from one sample, sequenced in a study of shared clonotypes between healthy human individuals. Using immunoSEQ multiplex PCR, the repertoire was profiled, and TCRdb retains in-frame clones only, with some absent. The data show 2 million or so clones, roughly 95% seen once. The specimen was naive CD4+ T cells sorted from blood. The receptors shown here come from a man between 18 and 29 years old in good health. Both conserved end residues are part of each CDR3. Each record gives: J gene, V gene, CDR3 protein.

TRBJ2-1 | TRBV6-1 | CASSWGGYEQFF
TRBJ2-7 | TRBV6-5 | CASSKTGSTYEQYF
TRBJ2-1 | TRBV29-1 | CSLSGLAGGLSYNEQFF
TRBJ2-5 | TRBV30 | CAWNGRRGETQYF
TRBJ2-3 | TRBV6-5 | CASKRGATDTQYF
TRBJ1-5 | TRBV4-1 | CASSQVEGMGQPQHF
TRBJ2-1 | TRBV30 | CAWRRSPAFSYNEQFF
TRBJ1-5 | TRBV6-6 | CASSYTGQDNQPQHF
TRBJ2-2 | TRBV6-4 | CASSDSGNTGELFF
TRBJ2-3 | TRBV5-6 | CASSERDTQYF
TRBJ2-3 | TRBV30 | CAWDSSSTDTQYF
TRBJ2-5 | TRBV18 | CASSQVGETQYF
TRBJ2-7 | TRBV5-1 | CASSLGPDTPGEQYF
TRBJ1-5 | TRBV6-6 | CASSYGGGHQPQHF
TRBJ1-5 | TRBV5-6 | CASSIRTGAGGQPQHF
TRBJ2-4 | TRBV7-8 | CASSLGGQSKNIQYF
TRBJ1-1 | TRBV5-1 | CASSLGGQGTTEAFF
TRBJ2-7 | TRBV6-5 | CASRQDRGALEQYF
TRBJ1-2 | TRBV11-2 | CASSLAGQGKSYTF
TRBJ2-5 | TRBV9 | CASSFGQGVAETQYF
TRBJ2-7 | TRBV12-5 | CASGFSGSVYEQYF
TRBJ1-4 | TRBV7-2 | CASRGQGGEKLFF
TRBJ1-2 | TRBV9 | CASSPGTGDYGYTF
TRBJ2-7 | TRBV30 | CAWRDEAYEQYF
TRBJ1-4 | TRBV5-1 | CASSLGPGGEKLFF
TRBJ2-3 | TRBV5-1 | CASSSGVADTQYF
TRBJ1-1 | TRBV5-6 | CASSLAMAEQNTEAFF
TRBJ2-3 | TRBV18 | CASSPHRGADTQYF
TRBJ2-7 | TRBV5-1 | CASSPGGSPYEQYF
TRBJ1-6 | TRBV19 | CASSWGEGTSPLHF
TRBJ1-6 | TRBV7-2 | CASSPPGGLTLHF
TRBJ1-5 | TRBV11-2 | CASSFMGNQPQHF
TRBJ1-5 | TRBV6-1 | CASSERGDGRYSNQPQHF
TRBJ1-3 | TRBV6-1 | CASSALKTGVSGNTIYF
TRBJ2-6 | TRBV6-1 | CASRSEGAGANVLTF
TRBJ1-1 | TRBV30 | CAWSDLWPNTEAFF
TRBJ2-3 | TRBV9 | CASHPGTGSTDTQYF
TRBJ2-5 | TRBV11-3 | CASSSQGAGETQYF
TRBJ2-5 | TRBV7-9 | CASRKTGNAETQYF
TRBJ1-2 | TRBV6-1 | CASSEWGAKGYTF
TRBJ2-2 | TRBV9 | CASDRALSNTGELFF
TRBJ2-7 | TRBV7-2 | CASSPRTGFSYEQYF
TRBJ1-1 | TRBV19 | CASSMSMRGEGAFF
TRBJ1-5 | TRBV4-2 | CASSQEGGSGQPQHF
TRBJ1-3 | TRBV10-1 | CASSGRQGESLFLNTIYF
TRBJ1-2 | TRBV27 | CASSQGGGSGYTF